This is a list of T cell receptor beta chains from one sample in a study of cytotoxic CD8 clonotypes in ibrutinib-treated CLL. Repertoires were generated with immunoSEQ multiplex PCR, while TCRdb's copy carries only in-frame clones and drops some. Seen here are roughly 220,000 clones, around 75% observed once, and the top ten hold 5.9%. This specimen consisted of PBMCs, obtained after 12 months of ibrutinib treatment. These receptors were obtained from a human donor with chronic lymphocytic leukemia. Both conserved end residues are part of each CDR3. D genes are given only for firm matches. Expanded clones are given a class, and other clones once, few, many or no size at all.

v_gene: TRBV30
abundance: NA
d_gene: NA
j_gene: TRBJ1-2
CDR3nt: TGTGCCCGATCCGATAGGGGCGTTAACTATGGCTACACCTTC
CDR3aa: CARSDRGVNYGYTF

v_gene: TRBV6-5
abundance: NA
d_gene: NA
j_gene: TRBJ1-5
CDR3nt: TGTGCCAGCAGGGGTTCACACAATCAGCCCCAGCATTTT
CDR3aa: CASRGSHNQPQHF

v_gene: TRBV6-5
abundance: NA
d_gene: NA
j_gene: TRBJ2-7
CDR3nt: TGCGGATCTCGGAGGGACCCCTCCTACGAGCAGTACTTC
CDR3aa: CGSRRDPSYEQYF

v_gene: TRBV2
abundance: NA
d_gene: NA
j_gene: TRBJ2-6
CDR3nt: TGTGCCAGCAAGAAGGGGTCTGGGGCCAACGTCCTGACTTTC
CDR3aa: CASKKGSGANVLTF

v_gene: TRBV14
abundance: few
d_gene: NA
j_gene: TRBJ2-7
CDR3nt: TGTGCCAGCAGCCATGGATTCGAGAGTGAGCAGTACTTC
CDR3aa: CASSHGFESEQYF

v_gene: TRBV5-1
abundance: NA
d_gene: TRBD1
j_gene: TRBJ1-1
CDR3nt: TGCGCCAGCAGCCCTACAGACAGGGGAAGGTCTGAAGCTTTCTTT
CDR3aa: CASSPTDRGRSEAFF

v_gene: TRBV30
abundance: NA
d_gene: NA
j_gene: TRBJ2-2
CDR3nt: TGTGCCTGGAGTCTGACAACGAACACCGGGGAGCTGTTTTTT
CDR3aa: CAWSLTTNTGELFF

v_gene: TRBV6-1
abundance: NA
d_gene: NA
j_gene: TRBJ2-2
CDR3nt: TGTGCCAGCAGTGAAGCGGGGGTTGTGGGCACCGGGGAGCTGTTTTTT
CDR3aa: CASSEAGVVGTGELFF

v_gene: TRBV4-3
abundance: NA
d_gene: TRBD1
j_gene: TRBJ1-6
CDR3nt: TGCGCCAGCAGCCAACCCGCGGGACAGGGAAATTCACCCCTCCACTTT
CDR3aa: CASSQPAGQGNSPLHF

v_gene: TRBV5-1
abundance: few
d_gene: NA
j_gene: TRBJ2-7
CDR3nt: TGCGCCAGCAGCTTGGAGAGCCCAGGGCAGGGATACGAGCAGTACTTC
CDR3aa: CASSLESPGQGYEQYF

v_gene: TRBV18
abundance: NA
d_gene: NA
j_gene: TRBJ1-1
CDR3nt: TGTGCCAGCTCACCACCAGCAGGGCTTGGCACTGAAGCTTTCTTT
CDR3aa: CASSPPAGLGTEAFF

v_gene: TRBV5-1
abundance: NA
d_gene: NA
j_gene: TRBJ2-7
CDR3nt: TGCGCCAGCAGCTTGGATATCATCGGGGGACCGTCCTACGAGCAGTACTTC
CDR3aa: CASSLDIIGGPSYEQYF

v_gene: TRBV30
abundance: NA
d_gene: NA
j_gene: TRBJ1-6
CDR3nt: TGTGCCTGGAGTACACGGGAGTATAATTCACCCCTCCACTTT
CDR3aa: CAWSTREYNSPLHF

v_gene: TRBV19
abundance: NA
d_gene: TRBD1
j_gene: TRBJ1-1
CDR3nt: TGTGCCAGTAGTTACCAGCCAGTATCGAGACAGGGGGCAGGGAACACTGAAGCTTTCTTT
CDR3aa: CASSYQPVSRQGAGNTEAFF

v_gene: TRBV19
abundance: once
d_gene: TRBD1
j_gene: TRBJ1-6
CDR3nt: TGTGCCAGTAGTGCGACAGGGGAGCGGCCCCTCCACTTT
CDR3aa: CASSATGERPLHF

v_gene: TRBV4-2
abundance: NA
d_gene: NA
j_gene: TRBJ1-3
CDR3nt: TGTGCCAGCAGCCGGGAAAGCTCTGGAAACACCATATATTTT
CDR3aa: CASSRESSGNTIYF